Listed below are T cell receptor beta chains from one sample, sequenced in a study of T-cell reconstitution after alpha-beta-depleted transplantation in children. One entry per CDR3 protein, called by TCRdb with MiXCR from the PCR reads. The data contain fewer than 350,000 distinct CDR3 sequences, 10% of them singletons. The input for sequencing was PBMCs, taken before TCRalphabeta/CD19-depleted stem cell transplant. These receptors came from a boy in the first two years of life with acute myeloid leukemia, due to receive a stem cell transplant. Both conserved end residues are part of each CDR3. Fields, in order: V gene, J gene, CDR3 protein.

TRBV7-3	TRBJ2-1	CASSLISGEQFF
TRBV10-3	TRBJ1-1	CAISESNTEAFF
TRBV19	TRBJ2-7	CASSMKPWAFYEQYF
TRBV4-1	TRBJ2-3	CASSHFPGPSDTQYF
TRBV7-9	TRBJ2-1	CASSRERGGRRGEQFF
TRBV4-3	TRBJ2-1	CASSLLSSWVAPADNEQFF
TRBV20-1	TRBJ2-7	CSAGRTAPYEQYF
TRBV20-1	TRBJ2-1	CSARDLQRGLLYNEQFF
TRBV12-3/TRBV12-4	TRBJ1-2	CASSFKGRWAGFYGYTF
TRBV12-3/TRBV12-4	TRBJ1-2	CASSLDRGGNYGYTF
TRBV30	TRBJ2-3	CAVGQLGVGIRVGTQYF
TRBV3-1	TRBJ2-1	CASSQVTSGVTEQFF
TRBV12-3/TRBV12-4	TRBJ1-2	CASSLPRRTANYGYTF
TRBV28	TRBJ2-7	CASSLPLTGPEEQYF
TRBV12-5	TRBJ2-5	CASGLVPGAVQETQYF
TRBV4-1	TRBJ2-7	CASSQAGGQGTYEQYF
TRBV5-1	TRBJ2-7	CASSLATGPEQYF
TRBV7-9	TRBJ2-1	CASRGLAYNEQFF
TRBV28	TRBJ1-5	CASSLMRSWEGEAYQPQHF
TRBV20-1	TRBJ1-2	CSATQGTANYGYTF
TRBV12-3/TRBV12-4	TRBJ2-7	CASSLDGTGGTYEQYF
TRBV2	TRBJ2-1	CASSGTGFNEQFF
TRBV6-1	TRBJ2-7	CASRSTGVSYEQYF
TRBV2	TRBJ2-3	CASIFRWTDTQYF
TRBV6-2/TRBV6-3	TRBJ2-7	CASQRQTSGSYEQYF
TRBV5-1	TRBJ2-7	CASSLISSGGYEQYF
TRBV5-5	TRBJ1-2	CASSLIYGYTF
TRBV5-1	TRBJ1-4	CASSFGLKATNEKLFF
TRBV28	TRBJ1-2	CASSWGATSNYGYTF
TRBV6-5	TRBJ1-4	CASQKTGGLEKLFF
TRBV12-3/TRBV12-4	TRBJ2-4	CASSYYSTLAKNIQYF
TRBV28	TRBJ2-7	CASSFVFGGMPGEQYF
TRBV7-3	TRBJ2-7	CASTFVIPDDAGDSYEQYF
TRBV4-3	TRBJ2-1	CLSSQDTGMKLSSYNEQFF
TRBV5-5	TRBJ2-5	CASSWTWETQYF
TRBV2	TRBJ2-7	CASIEDNSYEQYF
TRBV5-4	TRBJ1-6	CASSPLTGDDSPLHF
TRBV5-5	TRBJ1-5	CASSLVRGPGDQPQHF
TRBV7-9	TRBJ2-5	CASVSPGGEETQYF